This TCR beta chain was retrieved from a study of blood T cells in healthy people across ages. CDR1 is DFQATT and CDR2 is SNEGSKA in the germline V gene (reference sequence). The CDR3 has 17 residues. V lost 2 bases and J lost 0; bases outside the gene matches: 10. Each sample used at least 7 million PBMCs. Alongside a J-beta primer mix, a sample-barcoded 5' primer served in a second PCR lasting roughly 7 to 12 cycles. MiXCR was run by TCRdb on the 5' RACE reads, yielding one entry per CDR3 protein. The sample has around 820,000 distinct CDR3 sequences; roughly 25% are singletons. This sample also appeared in a second study, on T cells of mothers and their children. Per that study: All extracted RNA went into cDNA synthesis, roughly 1.5 ug per 15 ul.

The TCR comes from a boy aged 5-17 years in good health. The sample was blood. The chain has TRBV20-1 and TRBJ1-1; 9 bases align to TRBD1. The CDR3 DNA reads TGCAGTGCTAGACCCCAGGGGACAGGGACTATGAACACTGAAGCTTTCTTT. Its protein product is CSARPQGTGTMNTEAFF.